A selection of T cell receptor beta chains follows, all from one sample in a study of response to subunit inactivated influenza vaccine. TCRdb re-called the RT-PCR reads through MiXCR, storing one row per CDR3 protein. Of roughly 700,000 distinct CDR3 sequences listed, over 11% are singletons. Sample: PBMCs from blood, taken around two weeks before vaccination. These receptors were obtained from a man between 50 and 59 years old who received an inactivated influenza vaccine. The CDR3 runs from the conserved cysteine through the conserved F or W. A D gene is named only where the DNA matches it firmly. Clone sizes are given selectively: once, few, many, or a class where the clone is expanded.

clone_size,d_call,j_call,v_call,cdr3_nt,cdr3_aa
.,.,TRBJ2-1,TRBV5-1,TGCGCCAGCAGCCCGCTTAGGGAACAGAATGAGCAGTTCTTC,CASSPLREQNEQFF
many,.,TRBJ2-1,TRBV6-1,TGTGCCAGTCAGGAGAGCGGGCCAACCTACAATGAGCAGTTCTTC,CASQESGPTYNEQFF
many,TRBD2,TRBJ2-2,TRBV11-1,TGTGCCAGCAGCTCTCGGACTAGCGGACCTGTTGAACTGTTGAACACCGGGGAGCTGTTTTTT,CASSSRTSGPVELLNTGELFF
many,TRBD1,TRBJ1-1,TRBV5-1,TGCGCCAGCAGCTTTCCCGGGACAGGGGGTGAAGCTTTCTTT,CASSFPGTGGEAFF
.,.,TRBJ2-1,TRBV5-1,TGCGCCAGCAGCACCGGAAACTACAATGAGCAGTTCTTC,CASSTGNYNEQFF
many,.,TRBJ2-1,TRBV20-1,TGCAGTGCTAGCCTAAGAACGAAGCTTTACAATGAGCAGTTCTTC,CSASLRTKLYNEQFF
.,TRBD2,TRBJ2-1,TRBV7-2,TGTGCCAGCAGCCCGGGGACTAGCGGACCCTACAATGAGCAGTTCTTC,CASSPGTSGPYNEQFF
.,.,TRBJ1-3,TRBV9,TGTGCCAGCAGCGTAGGAGCGGGTCCTGAGGTTGGAAACACCATATATTTT,CASSVGAGPEVGNTIYF
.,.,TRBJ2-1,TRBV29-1,TGCAGCGCCGTTCGGGACGGCAGGGAGCAGTTCTTC,CSAVRDGREQFF
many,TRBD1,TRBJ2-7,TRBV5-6,TGTGCCAGCAGCTTGATCGCCGGACAGGGGTTCCACGAGCAGTACTTC,CASSLIAGQGFHEQYF
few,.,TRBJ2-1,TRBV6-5,TGTGCCAGCAGTTATACGGGGGCCGGATACAATGAGCAGTTCTTC,CASSYTGAGYNEQFF
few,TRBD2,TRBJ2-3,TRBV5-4,TGTGCCAGCAGCTGGTCGGGGGGGACAGATACGCAGTATTTT,CASSWSGGTDTQYF
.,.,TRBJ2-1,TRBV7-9,TGTGCCAGCAGCTTAGTGGCTGATTACAATGAGCAGTTCTTC,CASSLVADYNEQFF
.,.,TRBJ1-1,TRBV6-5,TGTGCCAGCAGTTACGAGGCAATAAACACTGAAGCTTTCTTT,CASSYEAINTEAFF
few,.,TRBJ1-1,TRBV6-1,TGTGCCAGCGAGGCCCGGGATGCGGGCACTGAAGCTTTCTTT,CASEARDAGTEAFF